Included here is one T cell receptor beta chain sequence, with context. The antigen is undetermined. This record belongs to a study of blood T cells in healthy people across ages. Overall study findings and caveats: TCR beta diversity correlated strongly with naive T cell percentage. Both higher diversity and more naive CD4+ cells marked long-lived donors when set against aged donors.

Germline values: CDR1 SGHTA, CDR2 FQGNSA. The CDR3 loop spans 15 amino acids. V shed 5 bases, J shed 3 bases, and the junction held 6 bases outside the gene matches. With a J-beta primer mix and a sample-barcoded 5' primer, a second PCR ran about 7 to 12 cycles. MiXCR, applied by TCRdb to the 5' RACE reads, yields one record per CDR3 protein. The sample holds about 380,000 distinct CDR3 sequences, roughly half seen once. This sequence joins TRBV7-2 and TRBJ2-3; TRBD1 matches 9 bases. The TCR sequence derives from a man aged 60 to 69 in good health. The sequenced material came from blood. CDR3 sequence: CASSTGGQGTDTQYF. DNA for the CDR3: TGTGCCAGCAGCACGGGGGGACAGGGTACAGATACGCAGTATTTT.